Below are 11 T cell receptor beta chains sequenced from a single sample in a study of T cells in Graves' hyperthyroidism and ophthalmopathy. RNA transcripts yielded amplified TCR beta CDR3 regions. Researchers ran a first-round RT-PCR on the TCR CDR3 using the HTBI primer set. MiXCR, applied by TCRdb to the multiplex PCR reads, yields one record per CDR3 protein. The sample shows about 590,000 distinct CDR3 sequences, 15% to 17% of them seen only once. The specimen was blood. The receptor set was obtained from a woman aged 25-40 years with Graves' hyperthyroidism.

This sequence joins TRBV2 and TRBJ2-7; D is uncertain. The CDR3 runs 15 residues. Trimming cost V 3 bases and J 2 bases, with 14 bases left between them. CDR1 SNHLY and CDR2 FYNNEI come from the germline V gene. The CDR3 reads CASSELGISPYEQYF. The CDR3 DNA sequence: TGTGCCAGCAGTGAGCTGGGAATCAGCCCCTACGAGCAGTACTTC.

The genes are TRBV27 and TRBJ1-4; D not resolved. In germline, CDR1 is MNHEY, CDR2 SMNVEV (reference sequence). This CDR3 comprises 15 residues. The V gene lost 0 bases and the J gene lost 6 bases, with 11 bases spanning the gap. As DNA, the CDR3 is TGTGCCAGCAGTTTATCTTGGCAGAACCATGAAAAACTGTTTTTT. This codes for CASSLSWQNHEKLFF.

The chain uses TRBV7-6 and TRBJ2-2, with no clear D. V lost 8 bases to trimming and J lost 0 bases, with 10 bases between them. The CDR3 length is 14 residues. Germline V CDR1 and CDR2: SGHVS, FNYEAQ. CDR3 residues: CASRRLTNTGELFF. Written as DNA, the CDR3 is TGTGCCAGCCGACGACTCACGAACACCGGGGAGCTGTTTTTT.

This clonotype was found many times. The chain couples TRBV12-3 or TRBV12-4 to TRBJ2-2; 8 bases line up with TRBD2. This CDR3 region has 17 residues. V lost 1 base and J lost 0; bases outside the gene matches: 4. The DNA for the CDR3 is TGTGCCAGCAGTTTAGGGGGTAGCGGGACGAACACCGGGGAGCTGTTTTTT. Amino acid sequence: CASSLGGSGTNTGELFF.

This clonotype was observed many times. The chain combines TRBV5-1 with TRBJ1-1, with a tentative D call TRBD1 (6 bases). CDR3 size: 14 residues. The V end was cut by 3 bases, the J end by 1 base, with 10 bases between. The germline gives CDR1 SGHRS, CDR2 YFSETQ. CDR3 residues: CASSWAGENTEAFF. The CDR3, as DNA: TGCGCCAGCAGCTGGGCAGGGGAGAACACTGAAGCTTTCTTT.

The genes are TRBV20-1 and TRBJ2-5; TRBD2 matches at 13 bases. There are 17 residues in the CDR3. CDR1 and CDR2 from the germline V gene are DFQATT and SNEGSKA (reference sequence). Trimming took 0 bases from V and 5 from J; bases not matched to a gene: 9. As DNA, the CDR3 is TGCAGTGCTAGAGATCTACTAGCGGGAGGGCCGGGGGAGACCCAGTACTTC. Protein sequence: CSARDLLAGGPGETQYF.

Here the CDR3 reads CASSGSVGTGELFF. The CDR3 DNA is TGTGCCAGTAGTGGTAGTGTGGGCACCGGGGAGCTGTTTTTT. V is TRBV19 and J is TRBJ2-2; D unclear. Trimming cost V 5 bases and J 4 bases, with 11 bases left between them. The CDR3 runs to 14 residues. Germline CDR1 and CDR2: LNHDA and SQIVND (reference sequence).

This clonotype was counted a few times. J is TRBJ2-2 and V is TRBV12-3 or TRBV12-4; TRBD1 agrees at 10 bases. CDR3 length: 17 residues. Losses at the gene ends were 3 bases for V and 6 bases for J; bases not matched to a gene: 10. The CDR3 protein is CASSFDFRTGGSGELFF. CDR3 sequence (DNA): TGTGCCAGCAGTTTTGACTTTAGGACAGGGGGTTCCGGGGAGCTGTTTTTT.

In this sample, this clonotype turned up many times. The chain recombines TRBV29-1 with TRBJ2-7, with 15 bases aligning to TRBD2. Germline V lookup: CDR1 SQVTM, CDR2 ANQGSEA. This CDR3 has 15 residues. Trimming at V came to 6 bases and at J to 0 bases, leaving 3 bases not matched to a gene. This CDR3 is CSVRTSGRASYEQYF. In DNA form, the CDR3 reads TGCAGCGTCCGGACTAGCGGGAGGGCCTCCTACGAGCAGTACTTC.

This clonotype was seen ten or more times. CDR3 region: CASSTGTSGRAYEQYF. In DNA form, the CDR3 reads TGTGCCAGCAGTACCGGGACTAGCGGGAGAGCCTACGAGCAGTACTTC. The genes are TRBV6-1 and TRBJ2-7; 14 nucleotides match TRBD2. CDR3 length: 16 amino acids. Germline V CDR1 and CDR2: MNHNS, SASEGT. V lost 5 bases and J lost 2; bases outside the gene matches: 5.

The chain combines TRBV20-1 with TRBJ2-3; D remains unclear. The V and J ends lost 2 bases and 0 bases respectively, with 9 bases between them. The CDR3 contains 14 residues. Germline V lookup: CDR1 DFQATT, CDR2 SNEGSKA (reference sequence). Written as DNA, the CDR3 is TGCAGTGCTAGACAGGAGACAAGCACAGATACGCAGTATTTT. Protein sequence: CSARQETSTDTQYF.